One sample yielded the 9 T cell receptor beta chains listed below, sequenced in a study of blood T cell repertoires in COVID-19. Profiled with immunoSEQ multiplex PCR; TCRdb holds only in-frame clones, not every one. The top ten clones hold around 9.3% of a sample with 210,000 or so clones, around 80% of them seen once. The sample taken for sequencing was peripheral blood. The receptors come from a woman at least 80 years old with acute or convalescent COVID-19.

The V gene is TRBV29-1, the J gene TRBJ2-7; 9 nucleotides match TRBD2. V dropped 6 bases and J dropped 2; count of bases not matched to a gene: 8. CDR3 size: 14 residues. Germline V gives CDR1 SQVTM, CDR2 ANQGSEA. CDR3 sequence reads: CSVGGLAPAYEQYF. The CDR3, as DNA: TGCAGCGTCGGTGGACTAGCGCCTGCCTACGAGCAGTACTTC.

This CDR3 is CASSPQVGYGYTF. CDR3 DNA: TGTGCCAGCAGCCCCCAGGTCGGTTATGGCTACACCTTC. The rearrangement uses TRBV7-9 and TRBJ1-2; D is uncertain. There are 13 residues in the CDR3. The germline V gene has CDR1 SEHNR and CDR2 FQNEAQ (reference sequence). V lost 5 bases and J lost 5, with 12 bases in between. The full variable domain, rest sourced from reference TRBV7-9 and TRBJ1-2, is DTGVSQNPRHKITKRGQNVTFRCDPISEHNRLYWYRQTLGQGPEFLTYFQNEAQLEKSRLLSDRFSAERPKGSFSTLEIQRTEQGDSAMYLCASSPQVGYGYTFGSGTRLTVV.

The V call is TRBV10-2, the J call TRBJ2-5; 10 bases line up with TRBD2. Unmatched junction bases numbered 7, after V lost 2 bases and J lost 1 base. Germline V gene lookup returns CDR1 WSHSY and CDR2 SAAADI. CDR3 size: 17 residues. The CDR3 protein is CASSENPSGRVQETQYF. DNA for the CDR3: TGCGCCAGCAGTGAGAACCCTAGCGGGAGAGTCCAAGAGACCCAGTACTTC.

The chain's CDR3 is CASTLRGDTPGNTQYF. The CDR3 DNA follows: TGTGCCAGTACCCTCCGGGGGGACACCCCGGGAAATACGCAGTATTTT. This chain joins TRBV19 and TRBJ2-3; the D gene is possibly TRBD2 (7 bases). Germline CDR1 LNHDA, CDR2 SQIVND (reference sequence). The CDR3 is 16 amino acids. V lost 7 bases to trimming and J lost 7 bases, with 24 bases between them.

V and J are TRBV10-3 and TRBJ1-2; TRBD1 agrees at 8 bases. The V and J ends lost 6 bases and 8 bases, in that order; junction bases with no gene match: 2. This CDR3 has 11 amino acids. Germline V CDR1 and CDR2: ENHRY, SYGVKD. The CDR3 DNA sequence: TGTGCCATCAGCAGGGGGCCCGGCTACACCTTC. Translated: CAISRGPGYTF.

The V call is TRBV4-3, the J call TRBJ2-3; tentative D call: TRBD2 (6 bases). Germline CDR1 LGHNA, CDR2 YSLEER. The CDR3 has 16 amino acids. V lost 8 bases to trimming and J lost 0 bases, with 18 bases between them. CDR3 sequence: CASSRVGGTSTDTQYF. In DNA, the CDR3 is TGCGCCAGCTCCCGCGTGGGGGGTACTAGCACAGATACGCAGTATTTT.

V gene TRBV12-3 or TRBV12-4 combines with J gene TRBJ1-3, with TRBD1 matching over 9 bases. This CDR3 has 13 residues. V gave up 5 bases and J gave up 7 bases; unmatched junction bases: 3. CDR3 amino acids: CASSPGQGNTIYF. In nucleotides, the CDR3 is TGTGCCAGCAGTCCCGGACAGGGGAACACCATATATTTT.

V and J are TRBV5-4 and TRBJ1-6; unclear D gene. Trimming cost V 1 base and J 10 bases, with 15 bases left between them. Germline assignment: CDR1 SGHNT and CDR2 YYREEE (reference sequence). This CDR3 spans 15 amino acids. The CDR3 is CASSLTVGPESPLHF. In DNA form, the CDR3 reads TGTGCCAGCAGCTTGACCGTTGGCCCCGAATCACCCCTCCACTTT.

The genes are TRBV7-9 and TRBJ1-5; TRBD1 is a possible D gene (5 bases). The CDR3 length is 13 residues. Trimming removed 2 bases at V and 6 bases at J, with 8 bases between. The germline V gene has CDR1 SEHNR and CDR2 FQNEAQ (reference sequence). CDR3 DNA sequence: TGTGCCAGCAGCTTAATGGGGCTTCAGCCCCAGCATTTT. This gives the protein CASSLMGLQPQHF.